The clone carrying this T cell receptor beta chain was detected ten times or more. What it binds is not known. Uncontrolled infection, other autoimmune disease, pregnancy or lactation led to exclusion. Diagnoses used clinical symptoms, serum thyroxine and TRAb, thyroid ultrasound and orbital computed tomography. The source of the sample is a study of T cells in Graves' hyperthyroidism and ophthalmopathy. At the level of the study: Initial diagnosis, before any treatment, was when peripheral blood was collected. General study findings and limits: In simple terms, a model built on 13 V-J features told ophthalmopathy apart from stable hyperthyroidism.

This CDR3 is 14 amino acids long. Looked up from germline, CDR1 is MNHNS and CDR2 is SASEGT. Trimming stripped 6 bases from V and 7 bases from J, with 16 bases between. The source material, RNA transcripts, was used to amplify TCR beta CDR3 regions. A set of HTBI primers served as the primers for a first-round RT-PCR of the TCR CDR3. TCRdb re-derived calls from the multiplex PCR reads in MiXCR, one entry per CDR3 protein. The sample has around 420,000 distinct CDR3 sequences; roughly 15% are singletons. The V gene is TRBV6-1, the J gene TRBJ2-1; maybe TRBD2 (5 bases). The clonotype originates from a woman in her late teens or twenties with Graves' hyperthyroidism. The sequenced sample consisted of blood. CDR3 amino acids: CASRYGESGNEQFF. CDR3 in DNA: TGTGCCAGCAGGTACGGAGAGTCGGGAAATGAGCAGTTCTTC.